This record covers a single T cell receptor (beta chain). The antigen remains unidentified. CDR1 is SNHLY, CDR2 FYNNEI, per germline. The CDR3 length is 15 residues. V lost 4 bases to trimming and J lost 10 bases, with 22 bases between them. These data originate in a study of T-cell memory formation after mild COVID-19. Study findings and constraints: The main location of contracting CD4+ clones was CM and EM, and that of contracting CD8+ clones was EMRA. Nothing showed for sure that second-wave clones peaking on day 37 were SARS-CoV-2 specific. There were some responding clones in pre-infection memory, which suggested that cross-reactive memory had joined.

Researchers used 5'RACE with constant-segment primers to make TCR alpha and TCR beta cDNA libraries that carry sample barcodes and UMIs. Via MiXCR, TCRdb re-called the 5' RACE reads, giving one row per CDR3 protein. Of a few hundred thousand distinct CDR3 sequences listed, around 20% are singletons. The TCR sequence derives from a man between 18 and 29 years old who had mild COVID-19 (a few samples of this study predate the infection). Cell type and time point are not known. Material: PBMCs or a T cell subset sorted from them (not recorded which). The V call is TRBV2, the J call TRBJ1-2; unclear D gene. For the CDR3, the DNA is TGTGCCAGCAGTGGACCTAAGCTAACCGGGTGGTTCTACACCTTC. This codes for CASSGPKLTGWFYTF.